The 25 T cell receptor beta chains reported below all come from one sample, sequenced in a study of cytotoxic CD8 clonotypes in ibrutinib-treated CLL. This table comes from immunoSEQ multiplex PCR, and its TCRdb copy is limited to in-frame clones, with some not included. The data contain approximately 190,000 clones, 70% of them singletons. This specimen was PBMCs, taken after 12 months of ibrutinib treatment. All receptors come from a human donor with chronic lymphocytic leukemia.

The chain employs TRBV7-9 and TRBJ1-3; D is undetermined. Germline lookup yields CDR1 SEHNR and CDR2 FQNEAQ (reference sequence). This CDR3 contains 11 residues. V was pared by 5 bases and J by 8 bases, with 7 bases between. The CDR3 spells CASSREDTIYF. CDR3 sequence (DNA): TGTGCCAGCAGCCGCGAAGACACCATATATTTT.

This chain joins TRBV20-1 and TRBJ1-1; 7 nucleotides align to TRBD1. The CDR3 sequence is 11 residues long. The germline V gene encodes CDR1 DFQATT and CDR2 SNEGSKA (reference sequence). With V trimmed by 5 bases and J by 5 bases, 2 bases remained unmatched. The DNA of the CDR3 is TGCAGTGCTGACAGGGAAACTGAAGCTTTCTTT. Amino acid sequence: CSADRETEAFF.

The V call is TRBV4-2, the J call TRBJ2-7, with unresolved D. V was pared by 0 bases and J by 3 bases, with 9 bases between. CDR3 length equals 14 residues. CDR1 is LGHNA and CDR2 is YNFKEQ in the germline V gene. The CDR3 nucleotides read TGTGCCAGCAGCCAAGAATGCCAGATCTACGAGCAGTACTTC. Residues: CASSQECQIYEQYF.

As for this clone: Other DNA sequences from this sample encode an identical CDR3 as well. This chain links TRBV19 with TRBJ1-5; tentative D call: TRBD1 (5 bases). Germline lookup yields CDR1 LNHDA and CDR2 SQIVND (reference sequence). V gave up 1 base and J gave up 6 bases, with 13 bases separating them. This CDR3 has 15 amino acids. CDR3 region: CASSIVTGVSQPQHF. The CDR3, as DNA: TGTGCCAGTAGTATAGTCACGGGGGTTAGTCAGCCCCAGCATTTT.

The chain uses TRBV7-2 and TRBJ1-5, with 9 positions matching TRBD1. J was trimmed by 6 bases and V by 5 bases; bases with no gene match: 8. This CDR3 spans 15 amino acids. Germline lookup yields CDR1 SGHTA and CDR2 FQGNSA. The CDR3 is CASSQGQGRSQPQHF. As DNA, the CDR3 is TGTGCCAGCAGCCAGGGACAGGGACGAAGTCAGCCCCAGCATTTT.

The rearrangement links TRBV25-1 to TRBJ1-1, with D perhaps TRBD1 (5 bases). Trimming cost V 8 bases and J 5 bases, with 12 bases left between them. Germline V gene sequence: CDR1 MGHDK, CDR2 SYGVNS. The CDR3 spans 12 residues. CDR3 protein: CASALGRTEAFF. The CDR3 DNA is TGTGCCAGCGCCCTGGGGCGGACTGAAGCTTTCTTT.

The chain recombines TRBV6-5 with TRBJ1-5, with TRBD1 as a possible D gene (5 bases). V dropped 6 bases and J dropped 3 bases, with 12 bases sitting between them. From germline, CDR1 is MNHEY and CDR2 SVGAGI. The CDR3 has 14 residues. The CDR3 coding sequence is TGTGCCAGCAGCTTGGACACATACAATCAGCCCCAGCATTTT. Protein: CASSLDTYNQPQHF.

J is TRBJ2-2 and V is TRBV5-1; D unclear. This CDR3 contains 13 residues. V was clipped by 2 bases and J by 7 bases, with 9 bases between them. Germline V gene data show CDR1 as SGHRS and CDR2 as YFSETQ. CDR3 DNA sequence: TGCGCCAGCAGCTTCGGGTTTGGCGGGGAGCTGTTTTTT. It encodes CASSFGFGGELFF.

This clone has just a few counts. The chain carries TRBV2 and TRBJ1-2; TRBD1 matches at 7 bases. Germline CDR1 is SNHLY and CDR2 is FYNNEI. The length of the CDR3 is 14 residues. V was clipped by 4 bases and J by 8 bases; unmatched bases: 10. CDR3 loop: CASSGQGPPWGYTF. The CDR3 nucleotides read TGTGCCAGCAGTGGACAGGGTCCTCCGTGGGGCTACACCTTC.

The V call is TRBV5-1, the J call TRBJ1-3, with TRBD1 as a possible D gene (6 bases). The CDR3 consists of 15 residues. V was pared by 8 bases and J by 0 bases, with 15 bases between. Germline CDR1 and CDR2: SGHRS and YFSETQ. The CDR3 loop reads CASTPGDSSGNTIYF. As DNA, the CDR3 is TGCGCCAGTACCCCAGGGGATTCCTCTGGAAACACCATATATTTT.

About this clone itself: The junction departs from germline at one end; a sequencing error may be responsible. The chain combines TRBV11-2 with TRBJ1-2; 7 nucleotides match TRBD1. The CDR3 contains 15 residues. Germline V gives CDR1 SGHAT, CDR2 FQNNGV. The CDR3 bases are TGTGCCAGCAGCCTTAGTGCAGGGGGGGGCGCGGAACCTCACTTC. Protein: CASSLSAGGGAEPHF.

The DNA for the CDR3 is TGTGCCAGTAGTACAAAGACAGGGGTAGGGACCGGGGAGCTGTTTTTT. This sequence encodes CASSTKTGVGTGELFF. The V call is TRBV19, the J call TRBJ2-2, with 8 bases aligning to TRBD1. Germline trimming cut 4 bases from V and 5 bases from J; bases unmatched to any gene: 9. CDR1 and CDR2 (germline): LNHDA, SQIVND (reference sequence). This CDR3 contains 16 residues.

The V call is TRBV5-1, the J call TRBJ1-1; possibly TRBD1 for D (6 bases). V was cut by 1 base and J by 2 bases, with 18 bases left in between. This CDR3 is built from 17 residues. Looked up from germline, CDR1 is SGHRS and CDR2 is YFSETQ. CDR3 residues: CASSLSGPRGANTEAFF. The DNA for the CDR3 is TGCGCCAGCAGCTTGTCGGGACCCAGGGGCGCTAACACTGAAGCTTTCTTT.

J is TRBJ2-7 and V is TRBV5-1; a possible D gene is TRBD1 (6 bases). The germline V and J ends were trimmed by 0 bases and 4 bases, with 14 bases remaining between them. There are 15 residues in the CDR3. The germline V gene has CDR1 SGHRS and CDR2 YFSETQ. CDR3 nucleotides: TGCGCCAGCAGCTTGGGACAGGCTGGGGTGTACGAGCAGTACTTC. This codes for CASSLGQAGVYEQYF.

The gene calls are TRBV11-2 and TRBJ1-1; possibly TRBD1 for D (5 bases). Trimming left V 6 bases short and J 0 bases short, with 11 bases between. The V gene's germline CDR1 is SGHAT and CDR2 FQNNGV. CDR3 length: 14 residues. The CDR3 region is CASREQVLNTEAFF. The DNA for the CDR3 is TGTGCCAGCAGGGAACAGGTCCTGAACACTGAAGCTTTCTTT.

The chain carries TRBV2 and TRBJ2-1; D is undetermined. Germline V gives CDR1 SNHLY, CDR2 FYNNEI. This CDR3 comprises 11 residues. Trimming left V 5 bases short and J 12 bases short, with 11 bases between. The CDR3 bases are TGTGCCAGCAGTACGGGCCCGAGGCAGTTCTTC. The encoded protein is CASSTGPRQFF.

V gene TRBV7-2 combines with J gene TRBJ2-1; 9 bases map to TRBD2. This CDR3 comprises 14 residues. Germline V gene lookup returns CDR1 SGHTA and CDR2 FQGNSA. V dropped 5 bases and J dropped 7; count of bases not matched to a gene: 6. The chain's CDR3 is CASSPGGLANEQFF. The DNA of the CDR3 is TGTGCCAGCAGCCCCGGGGGACTAGCTAATGAGCAGTTCTTC.

V and J are TRBV6-1 and TRBJ2-1; 7 positions match TRBD2. J was trimmed by 8 bases and V by 10 bases; bases with no gene match: 2. CDR1 and CDR2 (germline): MNHNS, SASEGT. This CDR3 spans 10 amino acids. DNA for the CDR3: TGTGCCACCGGGGGGTATGAGCAGTTCTTC. Translating it yields CATGGYEQFF.

This chain joins TRBV6-1 and TRBJ1-2; no reliable D call. V lost 5 bases to trimming and J lost 3 bases, with 7 bases between them. The germline gives CDR1 MNHNS, CDR2 SASEGT. CDR3 length: 12 amino acids. The CDR3 DNA reads TGTGCCAGCAGTCGGGGATACTATGGCTACACCTTC. This translates into CASSRGYYGYTF.

This clone was observed a handful of times. The J gene is TRBJ1-2, the V gene TRBV15; tentative D call: TRBD1 (5 bases). V was clipped by 0 bases and J by 7 bases, with 18 bases between them. The CDR3 totals 16 residues. The germline gives CDR1 LNHNV, CDR2 YYDKDF (reference sequence). CDR3 protein: CATSRDLVGRDPGYTF. The DNA of the CDR3 is TGTGCCACCAGCAGAGATCTAGTTGGTCGGGACCCTGGCTACACCTTC.

CDR3 loop: CASILDRTTYNEQFF. The CDR3 DNA sequence: TGTGCCAGCATCCTCGACAGGACGACCTACAATGAGCAGTTCTTC. The J gene is TRBJ2-1, the V gene TRBV2; D is possibly TRBD1 (6 bases). Trimming left V 7 bases short and J 2 bases short, with 15 bases between. The germline V gene encodes CDR1 SNHLY and CDR2 FYNNEI. CDR3 size: 15 residues. Supplemented by reference TRBV2 and TRBJ2-1, the full variable domain reads EPEVTQTPSHQVTQMGQEVILRCVPISNHLYFYWYRQILGQKVEFLVSFYNNEISEKSEIFDDQFSVERPDGSNFTLKIRSTKLEDSAMYFCASILDRTTYNEQFFGPGTRLTVL.

This clone was picked up a small number of times. This rearrangement joins TRBV6-4 to TRBJ2-7; 10 bases agree with TRBD2. The V gene's germline CDR1 is MRHNA and CDR2 SNTAGT. This CDR3 is 13 amino acids long. Trimming at V came to 9 bases and at J to 1 base, leaving 3 bases not matched to a gene. The CDR3 region is CARGTSESYEQYF. The CDR3 DNA reads TGTGCCAGAGGGACTAGCGAATCCTACGAGCAGTACTTC.

V and J are TRBV9 and TRBJ2-3; weak D call: TRBD1 (6 bases). Germline V lookup: CDR1 SGDLS, CDR2 YYNGEE. CDR3 length: 15 amino acids. V lost 0 bases and J 4 bases, leaving 12 bases between the germline ends. The CDR3 here is CASSVGSRGSDTQYF. The CDR3 DNA follows: TGTGCCAGCAGCGTAGGAAGCAGGGGCTCAGATACGCAGTATTTT.

The rearrangement links TRBV4-1 to TRBJ1-2; TRBD1 might be the D (6 bases). V lost 2 bases and J lost 4, with 11 bases in between. The CDR3 is 14 amino acids. The V gene's germline CDR1 is MGHRA and CDR2 YSYEKL. CDR3 loop: CASSQTRDTYGYTF. In DNA form, the CDR3 reads TGCGCCAGCAGCCAAACTCGGGACACCTATGGCTACACCTTC.

The chain combines TRBV9 with TRBJ2-7; 9 positions agree with TRBD2. J lost 3 bases, V lost 9 bases, and 7 bases had no gene match. Germline assignment: CDR1 SGDLS and CDR2 YYNGEE. The CDR3 loop spans 13 amino acids. The CDR3 loop reads CATQREARYEQYF. The CDR3 coding sequence is TGTGCCACCCAGCGGGAGGCCCGCTACGAGCAGTACTTC.